One sample yielded the 9 T cell receptor beta chains listed below, sequenced in a study of OX40 agonist ivuxolimab in advanced cancers. Clones were sequenced by immunoSEQ multiplex PCR, and TCRdb holds only the in-frame ones, with some missing. This sample yields some 25,000 clones, of which around four fifths are seen a single time; around 27% belongs to the top ten. The specimen was CD4+ or CD8+ T cells sorted from blood, collected in a trial of the OX40 agonist ivuxolimab. Source of these receptors: an adult with an advanced solid tumor such as melanoma, head and neck, liver or kidney cancer.

The chain is built from TRBV19 and TRBJ1-6; 7 nucleotides line up with TRBD1. The CDR3 has 16 amino acids. In germline, CDR1 is LNHDA, CDR2 SQIVND (reference sequence). J lost 5 bases, V lost 0 bases, and 4 bases had no gene match. The CDR3 region is CASSIEAGGHNSPLHF. The CDR3 DNA sequence: TGTGCCAGTAGTATAGAGGCAGGGGGTCATAATTCACCCCTCCACTTT.

The table lists this clone with a few counts. The J gene is TRBJ2-7, the V gene TRBV7-8; D ambiguous. This CDR3 comprises 13 residues. Trimming left V 0 bases short and J 3 bases short, with 6 bases between. The germline V gene has CDR1 SGHVS and CDR2 FQNEAQ. DNA for the CDR3: TGTGCCAGCAGCTTAGCTCAGGACTACGAGCAGTACTTC. This translates into CASSLAQDYEQYF.

This chain links TRBV7-9 with TRBJ2-2; the D gene is possibly TRBD2 (6 bases). Looked up from germline, CDR1 is SEHNR and CDR2 is FQNEAQ (reference sequence). The CDR3 has 15 amino acids. V was clipped by 5 bases and J by 7 bases, with 17 bases between them. CDR3 amino acids: CASSPEREKVGELFF. DNA for the CDR3: TGTGCCAGCAGCCCCGAACGGGAGAAGGTCGGGGAGCTGTTTTTT. The full variable domain, completed using reference TRBV7-9 and TRBJ2-2, is DTGVSQNPRHKITKRGQNVTFRCDPISEHNRLYWYRQTLGQGPEFLTYFQNEAQLEKSRLLSDRFSAERPKGSFSTLEIQRTEQGDSAMYLCASSPEREKVGELFFGEGSRLTVL.

The chain couples TRBV27 to TRBJ2-1; 9 nucleotides line up with TRBD1. V lost 5 bases, J lost 2 bases, and 4 bases stayed unmatched. CDR1 and CDR2 (germline): MNHEY, SMNVEV (reference sequence). The length of the CDR3 is 15 residues. CDR3 nucleotides: TGTGCCAGCAGTCGAGGGACAGGGCCCTACAATGAGCAGTTCTTC. Translation gives CASSRGTGPYNEQFF.

The rearrangement links TRBV6-4 to TRBJ2-3; 10 nucleotides align to TRBD2. This CDR3 has 16 residues. The V segment lost 9 bases and the J segment 0 bases; nucleotides outside the gene matches: 9. The V gene's germline CDR1 is MRHNA and CDR2 SNTAGT. The CDR3 DNA reads TGTGCCAGGAAGGACAAGACTAGCGGGAGCACAGATACGCAGTATTTT. Its protein product is CARKDKTSGSTDTQYF.

This clone was recorded only once. This chain connects TRBV19 to TRBJ1-5; no clear D gene. Germline V lookup: CDR1 LNHDA, CDR2 SQIVND (reference sequence). There are 14 residues in the CDR3. Trimming stripped 5 bases from V and 2 bases from J, with 10 bases between. CDR3 bases: TGTGCCAGTAGTGCTTGGATGGGCAATCAGCCCCAGCATTTT. It yields the protein CASSAWMGNQPQHF.

The chain carries TRBV30 and TRBJ1-5; D unclear. Germline V lookup: CDR1 GTSNPN, CDR2 SVGIG (reference sequence). The CDR3 is 14 amino acids. The V and J ends lost 0 bases and 4 bases respectively, with 10 bases between them. As DNA, the CDR3 is TGTGCCTGGAGTGTACCGAGCGGGAATCAGCCCCAGCATTTT. This codes for CAWSVPSGNQPQHF.

The chain has TRBV28 and TRBJ1-1, with D unclear. CDR1 MDHEN and CDR2 SYDVKM come from the germline V gene. The CDR3 totals 13 residues. V was clipped by 3 bases and J by 1 base, with 6 bases between them. The CDR3 DNA follows: TGTGCCAGCAGTTTTATTTCGAACACTGAAGCTTTCTTT. Protein sequence: CASSFISNTEAFF.

The gene calls are TRBV7-3 and TRBJ2-4; TRBD2 agrees at 13 bases. Unmatched junction bases numbered 9, after V lost 5 bases and J lost 2 bases. Germline V gives CDR1 SGHTA, CDR2 FQGTGA. The CDR3 sequence is 18 residues long. The CDR3 loop is CASSAPGTSGTSKNIQYF. Here the CDR3 DNA reads TGTGCCAGCAGCGCCCCCGGGACTAGCGGGACTTCCAAAAACATTCAGTACTTC.